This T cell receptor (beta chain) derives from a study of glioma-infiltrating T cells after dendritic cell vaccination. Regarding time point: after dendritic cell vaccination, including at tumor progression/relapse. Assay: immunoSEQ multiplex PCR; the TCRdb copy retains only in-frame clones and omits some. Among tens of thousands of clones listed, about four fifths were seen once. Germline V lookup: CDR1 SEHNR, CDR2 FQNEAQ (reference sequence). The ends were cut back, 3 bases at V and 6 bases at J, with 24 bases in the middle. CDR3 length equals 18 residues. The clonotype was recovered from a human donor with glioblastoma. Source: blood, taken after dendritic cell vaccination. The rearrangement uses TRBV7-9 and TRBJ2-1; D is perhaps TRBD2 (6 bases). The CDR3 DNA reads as TGTGCCAGCAGCTTCCCAAAGGACGGGTGGAGGGGCCTCAATGAGCAGTTCTTC. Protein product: CASSFPKDGWRGLNEQFF.